This TCR beta chain was retrieved from a study of T-cell memory formation after mild COVID-19. Findings of the study overall: The authors did not confirm SARS-CoV-2 specificity of second-wave clones peaking day 37.

Comment on this clonotype: The target antigen is unknown.

Each CDR3 protein is one row after TCRdb ran MiXCR on the 5' RACE reads. The repertoire holds fewer than 650,000 distinct CDR3 sequences, with roughly a sixth as singletons. The V gene end was trimmed by 4 bases and the J gene end by 8 bases; junction bases not matched to a gene: 28. CDR1 and CDR2 (germline): DFQATT, SNEGSKA (reference sequence). The CDR3 has 19 amino acids. The TCR was taken from an adult woman who had mild COVID-19 (a few samples of this study predate the infection). Cell type and time point are not known. The sample consisted of PBMCs or a T cell subset sorted from them (not recorded which). V usage is TRBV20-1 and J usage is TRBJ1-1; 7 nucleotides agree with TRBD1. CDR3 in DNA: TGCAGTGCTAAACTATCATCGGACAGGTTTAGGAGTCAAGCTGCCGAAGCTTTCTTT. It encodes CSAKLSSDRFRSQAAEAFF.